The 2 T cell receptor beta chains below come from one sample, sequenced in a study of vaccination effects on CD4 cells after COVID-19. Viral peptide pool expansion of antigen-specific CD4+ T cells preceded sequencing in the ViraFEST assay. It was after approximately 11 days of culture that CD4+ T cells were isolated. It was between March and December 2020 that the person had a SARS-CoV-2 infection confirmed by PCR. Method: immunoSEQ multiplex PCR; TCRdb's copy keeps in-frame clones and lacks some. Found here are approximately 24,000 clones, approximately 76% of them singletons; the top ten hold roughly 17%. No antigen has been assigned to these receptors. The sample was CD4+ T cells from PBMCs cultured with SARS-CoV-2 spike peptides, taken before COVID-19 vaccination. The receptors come from a human donor who had a prior SARS-CoV-2 infection.

This clone was seen more than once but under ten times. Here the CDR3 DNA reads TGCAGTGCCGGTTATGTCGATACGCAGTATTTT. This translates into CSAGYVDTQYF. The rearrangement links TRBV20-1 to TRBJ2-3; the D is unclear. Trimming stripped 6 bases from V and 6 bases from J, with 10 bases between. This CDR3 comprises 11 residues. Germline CDR1 reads DFQATT; CDR2 reads SNEGSKA (reference sequence).

This clone was recorded a few times. V and J are TRBV7-2 and TRBJ2-1; D is unresolved. Between the trimmed V and J ends, which lost 0 bases and 0 bases, there was a span of 6 bases. The germline V gene has CDR1 SGHTA and CDR2 FQGNSA. The CDR3 has 15 amino acids. For the CDR3, the DNA is TGTGCCAGCAGCTTAGCGGGGAACTCCTACAATGAGCAGTTCTTC. Translation gives CASSLAGNSYNEQFF.